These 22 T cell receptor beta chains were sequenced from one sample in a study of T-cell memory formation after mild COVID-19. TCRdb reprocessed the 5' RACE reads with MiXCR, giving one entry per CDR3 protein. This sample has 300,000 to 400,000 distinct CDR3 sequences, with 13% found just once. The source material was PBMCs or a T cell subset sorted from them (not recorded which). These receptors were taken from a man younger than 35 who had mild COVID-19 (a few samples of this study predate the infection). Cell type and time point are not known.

The CDR3 region is CSVTYRSVNTEAFF. The CDR3 DNA is TGCAGCGTCACCTACAGGAGTGTCAACACTGAAGCTTTCTTT. The J gene is TRBJ1-1, the V gene TRBV29-1; TRBD1 is a possible D gene (5 bases). With 6 bases removed from V and 2 bases from J, the gap between germline ends came to 16 bases. CDR1 is SQVTM, CDR2 ANQGSEA, per germline. The CDR3 extends over 14 amino acids.

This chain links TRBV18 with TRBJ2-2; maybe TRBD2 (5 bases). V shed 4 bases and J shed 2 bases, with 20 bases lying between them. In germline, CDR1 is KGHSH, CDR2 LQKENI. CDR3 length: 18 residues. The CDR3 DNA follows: TGTGCCAGCTCACTGTGGTTTCCGGAGGCTAAAAACACCGGGGAGCTGTTTTTT. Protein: CASSLWFPEAKNTGELFF.

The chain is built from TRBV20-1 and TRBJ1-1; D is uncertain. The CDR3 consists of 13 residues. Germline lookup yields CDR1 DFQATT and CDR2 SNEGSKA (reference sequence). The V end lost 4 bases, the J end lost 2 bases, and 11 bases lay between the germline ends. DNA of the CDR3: TGCAGTGCTATTCATACACTAAACACTGAAGCTTTCTTT. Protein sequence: CSAIHTLNTEAFF.

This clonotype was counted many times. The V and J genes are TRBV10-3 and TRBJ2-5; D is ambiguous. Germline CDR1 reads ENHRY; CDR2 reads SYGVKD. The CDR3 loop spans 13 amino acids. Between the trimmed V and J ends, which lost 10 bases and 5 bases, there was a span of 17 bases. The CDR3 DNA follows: TGTGCCACACATGGGGATAAAGCGGAGACCCAGTACTTC. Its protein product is CATHGDKAETQYF.

CDR3: CASSLGTSGGAETQYF. CDR3 nucleotides: TGTGCCAGCAGCCTGGGGACTAGCGGGGGGGCGGAGACCCAGTACTTC. The chain couples TRBV12-3 or TRBV12-4 to TRBJ2-5; 16 positions match TRBD2. V shed 6 bases, J shed 5 bases, and the junction held 6 bases outside the gene matches. The CDR3 has 16 residues.

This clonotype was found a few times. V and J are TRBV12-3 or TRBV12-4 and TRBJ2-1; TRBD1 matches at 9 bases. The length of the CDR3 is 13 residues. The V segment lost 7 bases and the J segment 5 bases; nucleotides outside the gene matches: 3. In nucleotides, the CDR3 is TGTGCCAGCACCAGGACAGGGGACAATGAGCAGTTCTTC. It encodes CASTRTGDNEQFF.

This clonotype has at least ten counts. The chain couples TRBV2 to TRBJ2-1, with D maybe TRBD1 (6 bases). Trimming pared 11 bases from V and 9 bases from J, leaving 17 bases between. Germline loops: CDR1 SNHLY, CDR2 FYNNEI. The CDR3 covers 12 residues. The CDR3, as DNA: TGTGCCGGCCGGCCCCAGGGGCCTGAGCAGTTCTTC. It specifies CAGRPQGPEQFF.

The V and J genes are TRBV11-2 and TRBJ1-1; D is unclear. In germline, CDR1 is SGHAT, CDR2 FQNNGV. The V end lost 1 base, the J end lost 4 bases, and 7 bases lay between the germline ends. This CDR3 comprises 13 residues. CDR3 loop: CASSLAPGTEAFF. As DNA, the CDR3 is TGTGCCAGCAGCTTAGCTCCGGGCACTGAAGCTTTCTTT.

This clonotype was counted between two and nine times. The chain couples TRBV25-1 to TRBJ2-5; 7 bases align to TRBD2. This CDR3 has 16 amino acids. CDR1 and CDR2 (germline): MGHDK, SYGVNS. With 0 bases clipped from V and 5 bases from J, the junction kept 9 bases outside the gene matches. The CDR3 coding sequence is TGTGCCAGCAGTGAATATTCGGGGGGACGTCGGGAGACCCAGTACTTC. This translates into CASSEYSGGRRETQYF.

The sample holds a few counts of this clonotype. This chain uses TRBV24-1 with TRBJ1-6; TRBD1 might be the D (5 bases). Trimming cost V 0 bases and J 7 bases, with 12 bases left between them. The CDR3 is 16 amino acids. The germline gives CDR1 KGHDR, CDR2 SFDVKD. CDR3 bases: TGTGCCACCAGTGATTTGCCGGGGACTGAAAATTCACCCCTCCACTTT. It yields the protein CATSDLPGTENSPLHF.

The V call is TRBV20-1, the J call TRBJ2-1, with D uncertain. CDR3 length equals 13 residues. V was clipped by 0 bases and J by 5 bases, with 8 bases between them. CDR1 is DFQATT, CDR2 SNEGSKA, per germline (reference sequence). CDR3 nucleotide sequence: TGCAGTGCTAGAGAGGCTACCAACAATGAGCAGTTCTTC. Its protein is CSAREATNNEQFF.

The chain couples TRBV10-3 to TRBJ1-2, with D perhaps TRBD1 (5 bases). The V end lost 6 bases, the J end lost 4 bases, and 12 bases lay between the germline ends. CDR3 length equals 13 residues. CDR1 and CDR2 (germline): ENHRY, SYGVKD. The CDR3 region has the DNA TGTGCCATCAGCGAGGGGATAGGCTATGGCTACACCTTC. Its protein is CAISEGIGYGYTF.

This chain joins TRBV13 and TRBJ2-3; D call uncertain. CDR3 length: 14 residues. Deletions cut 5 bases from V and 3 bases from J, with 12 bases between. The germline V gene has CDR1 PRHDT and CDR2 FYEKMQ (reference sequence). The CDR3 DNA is TGTGCCAGCAGCATTAGACGGCCTACAGATACGCAGTATTTT. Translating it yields CASSIRRPTDTQYF.

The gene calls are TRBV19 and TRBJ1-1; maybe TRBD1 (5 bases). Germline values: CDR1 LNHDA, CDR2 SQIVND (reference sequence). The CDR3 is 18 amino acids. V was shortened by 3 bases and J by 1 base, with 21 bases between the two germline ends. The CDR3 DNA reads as TGTGCCAGTAGTATCACGGCGGGACGCCTTCCCAGGAACACTGAAGCTTTCTTT. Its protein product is CASSITAGRLPRNTEAFF.

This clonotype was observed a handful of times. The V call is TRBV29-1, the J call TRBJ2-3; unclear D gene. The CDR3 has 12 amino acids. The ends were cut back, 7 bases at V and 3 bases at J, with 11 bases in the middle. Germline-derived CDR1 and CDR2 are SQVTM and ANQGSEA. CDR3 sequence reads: CSGDLGTDTQYF. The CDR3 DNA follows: TGCAGCGGGGATTTGGGAACAGATACGCAGTATTTT.

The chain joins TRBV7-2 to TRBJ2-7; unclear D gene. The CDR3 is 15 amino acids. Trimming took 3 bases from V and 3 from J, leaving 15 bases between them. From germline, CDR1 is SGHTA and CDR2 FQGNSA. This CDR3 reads CASSFWLGSLYEQYF. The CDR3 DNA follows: TGTGCCAGCAGCTTTTGGTTGGGGTCCCTCTACGAGCAGTACTTC.

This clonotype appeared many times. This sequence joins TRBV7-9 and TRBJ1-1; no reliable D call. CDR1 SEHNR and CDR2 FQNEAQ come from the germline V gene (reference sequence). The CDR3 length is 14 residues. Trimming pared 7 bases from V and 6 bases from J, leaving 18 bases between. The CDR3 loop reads CASTKVGVLAEAFF. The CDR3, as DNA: TGTGCCAGCACAAAGGTCGGGGTCCTAGCTGAAGCTTTCTTT.

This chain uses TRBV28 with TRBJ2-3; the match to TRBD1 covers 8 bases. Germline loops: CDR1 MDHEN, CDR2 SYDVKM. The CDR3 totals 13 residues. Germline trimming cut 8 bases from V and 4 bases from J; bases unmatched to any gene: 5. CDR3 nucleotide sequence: TGTGCCAGCCTCGGACAGGGTGCAGATACGCAGTATTTT. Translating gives CASLGQGADTQYF. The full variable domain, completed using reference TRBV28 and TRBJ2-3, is DVKVTQSSRYLVKRTGEKVFLECVQDMDHENMFWYRQDPGLGLRLIYFSYDVKMKEKGDIPEGYSVSREKKERFSLILESASTNQTSMYLCASLGQGADTQYFGPGTRLTVL.

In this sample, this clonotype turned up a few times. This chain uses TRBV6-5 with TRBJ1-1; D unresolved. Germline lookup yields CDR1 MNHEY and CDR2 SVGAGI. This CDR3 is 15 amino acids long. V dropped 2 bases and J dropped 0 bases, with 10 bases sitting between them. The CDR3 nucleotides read TGTGCCAGCAGTTACCTTCCAGGCCTGAACACTGAAGCTTTCTTT. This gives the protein CASSYLPGLNTEAFF.

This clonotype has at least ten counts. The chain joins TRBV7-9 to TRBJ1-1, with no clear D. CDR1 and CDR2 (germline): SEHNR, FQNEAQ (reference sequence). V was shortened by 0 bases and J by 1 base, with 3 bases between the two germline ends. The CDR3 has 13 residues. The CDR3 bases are TGTGCCAGCAGCTTAGCCCAGAACACTGAAGCTTTCTTT. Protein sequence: CASSLAQNTEAFF.

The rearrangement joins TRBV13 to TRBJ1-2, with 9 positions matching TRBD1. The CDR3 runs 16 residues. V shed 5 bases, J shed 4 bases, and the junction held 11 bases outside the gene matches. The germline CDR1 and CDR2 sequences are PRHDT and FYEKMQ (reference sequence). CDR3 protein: CASSLTGQGSSYGYTF. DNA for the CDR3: TGTGCCAGCAGCCTGACAGGACAGGGGTCCTCCTATGGCTACACCTTC. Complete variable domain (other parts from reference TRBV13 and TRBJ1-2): AAGVIQSPRHLIKEKRETATLKCYPIPRHDTVYWYQQGPGQDPQFLISFYEKMQSDKGSIPDRFSAQQFSDYHSELNMSSLELGDSALYFCASSLTGQGSSYGYTFGSGTRLTVV.

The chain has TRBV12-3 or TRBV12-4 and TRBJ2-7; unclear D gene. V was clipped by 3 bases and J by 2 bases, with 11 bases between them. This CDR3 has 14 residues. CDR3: CASSLSSSTYEQYV. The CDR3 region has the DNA TGTGCCAGCAGTTTGAGTTCTAGTACCTACGAGCAGTACGTC.